Here is one TCR beta chain with its context. No antigen is known for it. The CDR3 loop spans 12 amino acids. Between the trimmed V and J ends, which lost 9 bases and 3 bases, there was a span of 11 bases. Germline values: CDR1 MNHEY, CDR2 SVGAGI. The record originates from a study of cytomegalovirus exposure and HLA in healthy donors. The table came from immunoSEQ multiplex PCR; TCRdb's copy has only in-frame clones and leaves some out. The sample contains fewer than 250,000 clones, 85% to 90% of which appear only once. Study results and limitations: The study flagged about 150 TCR beta chains as cytomegalovirus-associated.

The sequence was obtained from a man aged 18 to 29 in good health and CMV-seronegative. V is TRBV6-5 and J is TRBJ2-5; TRBD2 might be the D (5 bases). The sample taken for sequencing was PBMCs. For the CDR3, the DNA is TGTGCCAGTACGGGGAACGAAGAGACCCAGTACTTC. Its protein is CASTGNEETQYF.